Each of the 22 T cell receptor beta chains below was sequenced from the same sample in a study of Graves' ophthalmopathy and Graves' hyperthyroidism. Amplification from RNA transcripts yielded the TCR beta CDR3 regions. The first-round RT-PCR employed HTBI primers together with the Qiagen OneStep RT-PCR kit. A multiplex PCR was then performed as the second round. TCRdb ran MiXCR on the multiplex PCR reads and lists one entry per CDR3 protein. The repertoire consists of around 1,200,000 distinct CDR3 sequences, with roughly two fifths occurring once and the leading ten covering approximately 10%. Sequenced input: peripheral blood or thyroid tissue (not recorded which). Receptor source: an adult man with Graves' hyperthyroidism.

This clonotype was picked up many times. V and J are TRBV10-1 and TRBJ2-2, with a possible D match to TRBD1 (5 bases). V was pared by 3 bases and J by 3 bases, with 11 bases between. Germline V gene sequence: CDR1 WNHNN, CDR2 SYGVQD (reference sequence). There are 15 residues in the CDR3. The CDR3 bases are TGCGCCAGCAGTGATCTGGGGCTGGACACCGGGGAGCTGTTTTTT. Encoded protein: CASSDLGLDTGELFF.

The chain employs TRBV2 and TRBJ1-6, with D perhaps matching TRBD1 (5 bases). CDR1 and CDR2 (germline): SNHLY, FYNNEI. CDR3 length: 15 amino acids. Trimming stripped 8 bases from V and 9 bases from J, with 20 bases between. The CDR3 DNA is TGTGCCAGCCAATTGGGGCAGGGACTCGGTTCACCCCTCCACTTT. Residues: CASQLGQGLGSPLHF.

J is TRBJ2-7 and V is TRBV12-3 or TRBV12-4, with no clear D. The CDR3 consists of 16 residues. V lost 6 bases, J lost 5 bases, and 23 bases lay in between. The CDR3 loop reads CASSHRQGRGRHEQYF. The CDR3 DNA sequence: TGTGCCAGCAGCCACCGACAAGGTAGAGGTAGGCACGAGCAGTACTTC.

This clonotype was counted a few times. A much more abundant neighbour one base away suggests this may be a read error. The V gene is TRBV2, the J gene TRBJ1-2; D gene uncertain. CDR3 size: 13 residues. Germline lookup yields CDR1 SNHLY and CDR2 FYNNEI. CDR3 in DNA: TGTGTCAGCAGTGAGGCGCGAAGTTATGGCTACACCTTC. Its translation is CVSSEARSYGYTF. Full variable domain (missing parts from reference TRBV2 and TRBJ1-2): EPEVTQTPSHQVTQMGQEVILRCVPISNHLYFYWYRQILGQKVEFLVSFYNNEISEKSEIFDDQFSVERPDGSNFTLKIRSTKLEDSAMYFCVSSEARSYGYTFGSGTRLTVV.

This clonotype was observed a few times. The chain is built from TRBV25-1 and TRBJ1-2; D gene ambiguous. Germline V gives CDR1 MGHDK, CDR2 SYGVNS. There are 16 residues in the CDR3. V lost 8 bases and J 4 bases, leaving 23 bases between the germline ends. CDR3 DNA: TGTGCCAGCTCACCCCAATCGCGAGAACCCCTCTATGGCTACACCTTC. Translated, it gives CASSPQSREPLYGYTF.

This chain uses TRBV7-2 with TRBJ2-5; perhaps TRBD1 as D (6 bases). Germline-derived CDR1 and CDR2 are SGHTA and FQGNSA. Between the trimmed V and J ends, which lost 3 bases and 7 bases, there was a span of 9 bases. CDR3 length equals 12 residues. For the CDR3, the DNA is TGTGCCAGCAGCTTGGGGGCGGGGACCCAGTACTTC. It translates to CASSLGAGTQYF. Using reference TRBV7-2 and TRBJ2-5 for the parts outside the CDR3, the full variable domain is GAGVSQSPSNKVTEKGKDVELRCDPISGHTALYWYRQSLGQGLEFLIYFQGNSAPDKSGLPSDRFSAERTGGSVSTLTIQRTQQEDSAVYLCASSLGAGTQYFGPGTRLLVL.

The V gene is TRBV5-1, the J gene TRBJ2-7; no definite D call. V was clipped by 1 base and J by 2 bases, with 7 bases between them. The length of the CDR3 is 13 residues. CDR1 and CDR2 from the germline V gene are SGHRS and YFSETQ. The CDR3 region is CASSLPDTYEQYF. DNA for the CDR3: TGCGCCAGCAGCTTGCCAGATACCTACGAGCAGTACTTC.

This clonotype was seen more than once but under ten times. The V and J genes are TRBV6-1 and TRBJ1-2; D is ambiguous. The V end was cut by 3 bases, the J end by 5 bases, with 10 bases between. The CDR3 is made up of 13 amino acids. Germline values: CDR1 MNHNS, CDR2 SASEGT. This chain's CDR3 is CASSEEVGYGYTF. Here the CDR3 DNA reads TGTGCCAGCAGTGAGGAGGTGGGGTATGGCTACACCTTC.

This clonotype was recorded many times. The chain couples TRBV29-1 to TRBJ1-1; possibly TRBD1 for D (6 bases). CDR1 and CDR2 (germline): SQVTM, ANQGSEA. The CDR3 spans 13 residues. With 7 bases removed from V and 1 base from J, the gap between germline ends came to 13 bases. The CDR3 DNA sequence: TGCAGCGGTGGACAGTTCTCGAACACTGAAGCTTTCTTT. Translated, it gives CSGGQFSNTEAFF.

This clonotype showed up many times. The rearrangement links TRBV25-1 to TRBJ2-5; 8 bases align to TRBD1. V was pared by 7 bases and J by 2 bases, with 12 bases of the junction left unmatched. The CDR3 spans 16 residues. Germline V lookup: CDR1 MGHDK, CDR2 SYGVNS. The CDR3 is CASNSPGGFLQETQYF. The CDR3 DNA reads as TGTGCCAGCAACTCCCCAGGGGGCTTTTTACAAGAGACCCAGTACTTC.

This clonotype occurred many times. The chain couples TRBV29-1 to TRBJ1-1; D not resolved. V shed 2 bases and J shed 2 bases, with 6 bases lying between them. The CDR3 covers 12 residues. Germline values: CDR1 SQVTM, CDR2 ANQGSEA. CDR3 sequence: CSVETPNTEAFF. The CDR3 nucleotides read TGCAGCGTTGAAACACCAAACACTGAAGCTTTCTTT.

This clonotype was seen repeatedly, ten times or more. The rearrangement uses TRBV29-1 and TRBJ1-5, with a weak D call TRBD1 (5 bases). Deletions cut 6 bases from V and 2 bases from J, with 14 bases between. The germline V gene has CDR1 SQVTM and CDR2 ANQGSEA. This CDR3 comprises 14 residues. CDR3 region: CSVSGTGRNQPQHF. The CDR3 DNA is TGCAGCGTCTCCGGGACCGGACGCAATCAGCCCCAGCATTTT.

As to this clonotype: One base away lies a much larger clone, so this may be a sequencing read error. The rearrangement links TRBV20-1 to TRBJ1-5; possible D gene TRBD1, 5 bases. The CDR3 extends over 12 amino acids. Germline CDR1 reads DFQATT; CDR2 reads SNEGSKA (reference sequence). Trimming took 5 bases from V and 5 from J, leaving 10 bases between them. The CDR3 DNA sequence: TGCAGTGCTGGCCGGGGCTATCAGCCCCAGCATTTT. It specifies CSAGRGYQPQHF.

The sample holds many counts of this clonotype. The genes are TRBV24-1 and TRBJ2-5; D remains unclear. In germline, CDR1 is KGHDR, CDR2 SFDVKD. CDR3 size: 13 residues. The V end was cut by 4 bases, the J end by 4 bases, with 9 bases between. CDR3 DNA sequence: TGTGCCACCAGTGACCCCCCGAGAGAGACCCAGTACTTC. This gives the protein CATSDPPRETQYF.

V is TRBV10-3 and J is TRBJ1-4, with TRBD1 as a possible D gene (6 bases). Looked up from germline, CDR1 is ENHRY and CDR2 is SYGVKD. The CDR3 spans 15 residues. Trimming shortened V by 10 bases and J by 1 base, and 16 bases separated the two germline ends. CDR3 amino acids: CASRFSGETNEKLFF. In nucleotides, the CDR3 is TGTGCCAGCAGGTTCTCAGGGGAAACTAATGAAAAACTGTTTTTT.

With respect to this clonotype: At one boundary the junction diverges from the germline segment, which might be a read error. V usage is TRBV7-2 and J usage is TRBJ1-2, with TRBD1 matching 8 bases. In germline, CDR1 is SGHTA, CDR2 FQGNSA. The CDR3 is made up of 18 amino acids. CDR3 region: CVSSRTGTGSTMTKGYTF. In DNA, the CDR3 is TGTGTCAGCAGCCGAACTGGGACAGGCTCAACGATGACAAAAGGCTACACCTTC.

The J gene is TRBJ2-7, the V gene TRBV20-1; possible D gene TRBD1, 6 bases. CDR1 and CDR2 from the germline V gene are DFQATT and SNEGSKA (reference sequence). Trimming took 3 bases from V and 4 from J, leaving 13 bases between them. There are 13 residues in the CDR3. The CDR3 region has the DNA TGCAGTGCTAGGGGCCCTACAGGGTACGAGCAGTACTTC. Residues: CSARGPTGYEQYF.

The sample holds many counts of this clonotype. In DNA form, the CDR3 reads TGTGCCAGCAGCACCGGGACTAGCGGAAACTACGAGCAGTACTTC. It translates to CASSTGTSGNYEQYF. The chain joins TRBV9 to TRBJ2-7, with TRBD2 identical over 11 bases. Germline-derived CDR1 and CDR2 are SGDLS and YYNGEE. Germline trimming cut 4 bases from V and 3 bases from J; bases unmatched to any gene: 6. CDR3 length: 15 residues. The whole variable domain, filled in from reference TRBV9 and TRBJ2-7, reads DSGVTQTPKHLITATGQRVTLRCSPRSGDLSVYWYQQSLDQGLQFLIQYYNGEERAKGNILERFSAQQFPDLHSELNLSSLELGDSALYFCASSTGTSGNYEQYFGPGTRLTVT.

This clonotype turned up a few times. This chain links TRBV10-2 with TRBJ2-7; TRBD1 aligns across 8 bases. The germline CDR1 and CDR2 sequences are WSHSY and SAAADI. J was trimmed by 9 bases and V by 3 bases; bases with no gene match: 13. The CDR3 runs to 15 residues. The CDR3 sequence: CASSDSGSGGGVQYF. Here the CDR3 DNA reads TGCGCCAGCAGTGACTCCGGGTCAGGGGGCGGAGTGCAGTACTTC.

The chain uses TRBV10-2 and TRBJ2-7; 12 bases fit TRBD2. J lost 2 bases, V lost 4 bases, and 6 bases had no gene match. The V gene's germline CDR1 is WSHSY and CDR2 SAAADI. The CDR3 runs 16 residues. The CDR3 here is CASSAGLAGQPYEQYF. CDR3 sequence (DNA): TGCGCCAGCAGTGCCGGACTAGCGGGACAGCCCTACGAGCAGTACTTC.

The gene calls are TRBV10-3 and TRBJ2-7; 10 nucleotides align to TRBD2. This CDR3 region has 17 residues. Germline V gene sequence: CDR1 ENHRY, CDR2 SYGVKD. Trimming cost V 10 bases and J 0 bases; bases outside gene matches: 15. The CDR3 nucleotides read TGTGCCAGCAGCGCACTAGCGGGGCAAACTAGCTCCTACGAGCAGTACTTC. It translates to CASSALAGQTSSYEQYF.

Comment on this clonotype: One junction end disagrees with the germline gene, perhaps due to a read error. The chain recombines TRBV9 with TRBJ1-5; 9 bases map to TRBD1. Germline V CDR1 and CDR2: SGDLS, YYNGEE. This CDR3 is built from 18 residues. The CDR3 spells CACSVSLPGTGLNQPQHF. The CDR3 nucleotides are TGTGCCTGCAGCGTTTCCCTTCCCGGGACAGGGTTAAATCAGCCCCAGCATTTT.